This entry describes one T cell receptor (beta chain). The antigen remains undetermined. The primer mix had 60 Vbeta and 13 Jbeta primers. The assay was immunoSEQ multiplex PCR, and TCRdb's table has in-frame clones only and misses some. Among roughly 180,000 clones listed, approximately 84% were seen once. The entry originates in a study of cytomegalovirus exposure and HLA in healthy donors. Points from the study as a whole: Later analysis associated a missense DCLRE1C variant with TCR beta V- and J-gene trimming. The listing of roughly 160 TCR beta chains classed them as cytomegalovirus-associated. Specificity for CMV antigens was confirmed in vitro for a few of the CMV-associated chains.

Specimen: PBMCs. This receptor was identified in a boy younger than 18 in good health and CMV-seronegative.

CDR3 loop: CASSLGPGAGVTEAFF. The DNA of the CDR3 is TGTGCCAGCAGCTTAGGGCCTGGGGCAGGGGTCACTGAAGCTTTCTTT. The chain combines TRBV7-6 with TRBJ1-1; D may be TRBD1 (6 bases). The V and J ends lost 1 base and 4 bases respectively, with 16 bases between them. Germline-derived CDR1 and CDR2 are SGHVS and FNYEAQ. The CDR3 is made up of 16 amino acids.